This T cell receptor beta chain was observed in a study of blood T cell repertoires in COVID-19. Whole-study context: The origin of the acute and convalescent COVID-19 samples was the United States, Italy and Spain. In each case, the material was cDNA or gDNA derived from T cells, B-cell-depleted T cells, or PBMCs.

As originally analysed: Estimation of nucleated cell counts relied on the amplification of reference gene primers. Repertoires were generated with immunoSEQ multiplex PCR, while TCRdb's copy carries only in-frame clones and drops some. D and trimming were read from the DNA, whereas the V and J calls and clone size are those reported in that table. The profile covers some 150,000 clones, with around 90% appearing a single time and about 1.5% taken by the ten largest. The CDR3 spans 13 residues. V shed 5 bases and J shed 3 bases, with 9 bases lying between them. The V gene's germline CDR1 is MGHRA and CDR2 YSYEKL.

The chain uses TRBV4-1 and TRBJ2-3, with a possible D match to TRBD1 (5 bases). The TCR originated in a human donor in a cohort sampled during active COVID-19. Sequences were obtained from peripheral blood. The CDR3 loop is CASSNRITDTQYF. CDR3 DNA sequence: TGCGCCAGCAGCAACAGGATTACAGATACGCAGTATTTT.